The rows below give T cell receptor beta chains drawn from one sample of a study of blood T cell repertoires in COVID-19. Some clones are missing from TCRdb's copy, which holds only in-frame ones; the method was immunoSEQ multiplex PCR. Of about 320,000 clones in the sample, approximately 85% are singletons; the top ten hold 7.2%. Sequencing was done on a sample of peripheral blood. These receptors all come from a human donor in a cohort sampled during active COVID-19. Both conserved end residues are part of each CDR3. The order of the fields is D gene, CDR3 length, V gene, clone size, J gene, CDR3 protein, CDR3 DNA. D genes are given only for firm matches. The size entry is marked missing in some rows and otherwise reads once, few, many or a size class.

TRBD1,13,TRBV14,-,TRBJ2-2,CASKGTGTGELFF,TGTGCCAGCAAGGGGACAGGTACCGGGGAGCTGTTTTTT
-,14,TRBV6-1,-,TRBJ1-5,CASSEKRGQEPQHF,TGTGCCAGCAGTGAAAAGCGGGGGCAAGAGCCCCAGCATTTT
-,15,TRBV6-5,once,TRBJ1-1,CASTEIGGSGTEAFF,TGTGCCAGCACCGAAATCGGGGGTTCGGGGACTGAAGCTTTCTTT
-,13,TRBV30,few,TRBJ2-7,CAWTSDYSYEQYF,TGTGCCTGGACGTCAGATTACTCCTACGAGCAGTACTTC
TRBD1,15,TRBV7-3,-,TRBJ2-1,CASSFGQAVGNEQFF,TGTGCCAGCAGCTTCGGACAGGCGGTTGGCAATGAGCAGTTCTTC
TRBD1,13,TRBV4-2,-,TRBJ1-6,CASGGQGVSPLHF,TGTGCCAGCGGGGGACAGGGAGTTTCACCCCTCCACTTT
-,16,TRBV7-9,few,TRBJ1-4,CASSLVRGTTNEKLFF,TGTGCCAGCAGCTTAGTTCGAGGGACAACTAATGAAAAACTGTTTTTT
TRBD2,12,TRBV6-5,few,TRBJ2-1,CASSTGGLAKFF,TGTGCCAGCAGTACGGGGGGACTAGCAAAGTTCTTC
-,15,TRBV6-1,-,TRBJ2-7,CASSEVQARFDEQYF,TGTGCCAGCAGTGAAGTGCAGGCCCGGTTCGACGAGCAGTACTTC
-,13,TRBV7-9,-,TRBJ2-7,CASSFDIVYEQYF,TGTGCCAGCAGCTTCGATATAGTCTACGAGCAGTACTTC
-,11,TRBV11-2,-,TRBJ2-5,CASSSRETQYF,TGTGCCAGCAGCTCCCGGGAGACCCAGTACTTC
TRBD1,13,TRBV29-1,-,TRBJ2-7,CSVKGATPYEQYF,TGCAGCGTGAAGGGGGCCACACCCTACGAGCAGTACTTC
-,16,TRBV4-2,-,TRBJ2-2,CASSSAGASDTGELFF,TGTGCCAGCAGCTCCGCGGGGGCCAGCGATACCGGGGAGCTGTTTTTT
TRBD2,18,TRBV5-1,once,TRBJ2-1,CASSSPSAGGRGYNEQFF,TGCGCCAGCAGCTCCCCTTCCGCGGGGGGGAGGGGGTACAATGAGCAGTTCTTC
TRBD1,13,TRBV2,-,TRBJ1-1,CASRGQANTEAFF,TGTGCCAGCAGGGGACAGGCGAACACTGAAGCTTTCTTT
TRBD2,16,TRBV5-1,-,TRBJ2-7,CASSLGGREGSYEQYF,TGCGCCAGCAGCTTGGGGGGCAGGGAGGGCTCCTACGAGCAGTACTTC
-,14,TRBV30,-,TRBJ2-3,CAWRRVVGTDTQYF,TGTGCCTGGAGACGGGTGGTGGGCACAGATACGCAGTATTTT
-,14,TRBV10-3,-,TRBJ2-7,CAISPSRGNYEQYF,TGTGCCATCTCCCCTAGCAGGGGAAACTACGAGCAGTACTTC
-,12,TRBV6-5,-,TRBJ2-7,CASSYSRYEQYF,TGTGCCAGCAGTTACTCGAGGTACGAGCAGTACTTC
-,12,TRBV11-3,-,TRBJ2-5,CASSLASGTQYF,TGTGCCAGCAGCTTAGCTTCGGGGACCCAGTACTTC
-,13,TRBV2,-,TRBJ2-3,CASKLEYTDTQYF,TGTGCCAGCAAACTGGAGTACACAGATACGCAGTATTTT
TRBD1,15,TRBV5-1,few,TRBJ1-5,CASSLTGGGNQPQHF,TGCGCCAGCAGCTTGACAGGGGGTGGCAATCAGCCCCAGCATTTT
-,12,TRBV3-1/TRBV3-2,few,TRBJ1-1,CASSFGGTEAFF,TGTGCCAGCAGCTTCGGGGGAACTGAAGCTTTCTTT
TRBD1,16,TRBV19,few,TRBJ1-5,CASKGQGAASNQPQHF,TGTGCCAGTAAGGGACAGGGGGCGGCTAGCAATCAGCCCCAGCATTTT
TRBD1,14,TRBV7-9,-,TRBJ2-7,CASSLGTGPYEQYF,TGTGCCAGCAGCCTCGGGACAGGGCCCTACGAGCAGTACTTC
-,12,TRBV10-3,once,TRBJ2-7,CAIAGNDYEQYF,TGTGCCATCGCGGGGAATGATTACGAGCAGTACTTC
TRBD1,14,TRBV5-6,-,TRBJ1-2,CASSWTGNNYGYTF,TGTGCCAGCAGCTGGACAGGGAATAACTATGGCTACACCTTC
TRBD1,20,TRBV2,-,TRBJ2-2,CASSVYSDQTGTGSTGELFF,TGTGCCAGCAGTGTTTACTCGGACCAAACCGGGACAGGCAGCACCGGGGAGCTGTTTTTT
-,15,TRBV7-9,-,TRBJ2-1,CASRLTSISYNEQFF,TGTGCCAGCAGACTGACTAGTATTTCCTACAATGAGCAGTTCTTC
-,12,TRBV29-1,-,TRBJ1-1,CSVLGGFTEAFF,TGCAGCGTTTTAGGCGGGTTCACTGAAGCTTTCTTT
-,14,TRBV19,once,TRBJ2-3,CASSIDARLRTQYF,TGTGCCAGTAGTATAGATGCCAGACTCCGTACGCAGTATTTT
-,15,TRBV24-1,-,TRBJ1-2,CATSDGADPWYGYTF,TGTGCCACCTCTGATGGGGCAGACCCCTGGTATGGCTACACCTTC
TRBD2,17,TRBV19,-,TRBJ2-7,CASSPGYSSGGYYEQYF,TGTGCCAGTAGTCCCGGATACTCGTCGGGGGGGTACTACGAGCAGTACTTC
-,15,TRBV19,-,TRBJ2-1,CASKKQVPSYNEQFF,TGTGCCAGTAAGAAGCAGGTACCCTCCTACAATGAGCAGTTCTTC
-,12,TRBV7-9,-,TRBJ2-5,CASSSSGETQYF,TGTGCCAGCAGCTCCTCTGGCGAGACCCAGTACTTC
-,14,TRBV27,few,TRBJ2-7,CASSRDTTSYEQYF,TGTGCCAGCAGTCGGGACACCACCTCCTACGAGCAGTACTTC